The 8 T cell receptor beta chains below were found in one sample sequenced in a study of identical twins. TCRdb passed the 5' RACE reads through MiXCR, listing each CDR3 protein once. The repertoire holds 420,000 or so distinct CDR3 sequences, under 20% seen once, with around 10% in the top ten. The sequencing sample was made of naive T cells sorted from blood. These receptors originate from a man aged 45-65 years in good health.

In its sample, this clonotype was seen many times. This sequence joins TRBV10-3 and TRBJ2-3, with D tentatively TRBD1 (6 bases). There are 18 residues in the CDR3. CDR1 is ENHRY, CDR2 SYGVKD, per germline. The V gene lost 4 bases and the J gene lost 0 bases, with 20 bases spanning the gap. CDR3 residues: CAISAAGYRDISTDTQYF. The CDR3 bases are TGTGCCATCAGTGCCGCGGGCTACCGGGACATCAGCACAGATACGCAGTATTTT.

This clonotype was detected only a few times. The rearrangement uses TRBV11-2 and TRBJ2-7; 7 bases are shared with TRBD1. The germline V gene encodes CDR1 SGHAT and CDR2 FQNNGV. V was clipped by 5 bases and J by 1 base; unmatched bases: 5. The CDR3 spans 14 residues. This CDR3 is CASSVDRASYEQYF. In DNA, the CDR3 is TGTGCCAGCAGCGTTGACAGGGCGTCCTACGAGCAGTACTTC.

V and J are TRBV20-1 and TRBJ2-7; the D is unclear. The ends were cut back, 6 bases at V and 5 bases at J, with 14 bases in the middle. Germline loops: CDR1 DFQATT, CDR2 SNEGSKA (reference sequence). The CDR3 length is 12 residues. The CDR3, as DNA: TGCAGTGCCATCCAGGACCTGGACGAGCAGTACTTC. This translates into CSAIQDLDEQYF.

This clonotype was seen more than once but under ten times. The chain joins TRBV3-1 to TRBJ1-1; no firm D call. The ends were cut back, 0 bases at V and 5 bases at J, with 7 bases in the middle. The CDR3 has 13 amino acids. Germline CDR1 and CDR2: LGHDT and YNNKEL (reference sequence). The CDR3 loop is CASSQDARTEAFF. The CDR3 DNA reads as TGTGCCAGCAGCCAAGATGCCAGGACTGAAGCTTTCTTT.

A few counts support this clonotype. The chain has TRBV5-1 and TRBJ1-1, with D hard to call. The V end lost 6 bases, the J end lost 4 bases, and 10 bases lay between the germline ends. There are 12 residues in the CDR3. From germline, CDR1 is SGHRS and CDR2 YFSETQ. The CDR3 DNA is TGCGCCAGCACTGGGTCGGGCACTGAAGCTTTCTTT. This sequence encodes CASTGSGTEAFF.

This clonotype was recorded many times. The chain employs TRBV24-1 and TRBJ2-5, with 9 bases identical to TRBD2. The CDR3 has 16 amino acids. Germline trimming cut 5 bases from V and 2 bases from J; bases unmatched to any gene: 8. The germline gives CDR1 KGHDR, CDR2 SFDVKD. As DNA, the CDR3 is TGTGCCACCAGTGGTGTAGCGGGAGAGGGGCAAGAGACCCAGTACTTC. It yields the protein CATSGVAGEGQETQYF.

The genes are TRBV28 and TRBJ1-1; D ambiguous. V gave up 2 bases and J gave up 11 bases, with 18 bases separating them. This CDR3 has 14 residues. The germline gives CDR1 MDHEN, CDR2 SYDVKM. Written as DNA, the CDR3 is TGTGCCAGCAGTTTAGCCCACTTGCCCCTAGACGCTTTCTTT. It translates to CASSLAHLPLDAFF. Combining the CDR3 with reference TRBV28 and TRBJ1-1 gives the whole variable domain DVKVTQSSRYLVKRTGEKVFLECVQDMDHENMFWYRQDPGLGLRLIYFSYDVKMKEKGDIPEGYSVSREKKERFSLILESASTNQTSMYLCASSLAHLPLDAFFGQGTRLTVV.

This clonotype came up a few times. The rearrangement links TRBV20-1 to TRBJ1-4; D is perhaps TRBD1 (6 bases). The V gene lost 2 bases and the J gene lost 3 bases, with 13 bases spanning the gap. This CDR3 spans 15 amino acids. CDR1 is DFQATT, CDR2 SNEGSKA, per germline (reference sequence). The CDR3 DNA reads as TGCAGTGCTAGACCTGTGGGGGCCGCTAATGAAAAACTGTTTTTT. This gives the protein CSARPVGAANEKLFF.